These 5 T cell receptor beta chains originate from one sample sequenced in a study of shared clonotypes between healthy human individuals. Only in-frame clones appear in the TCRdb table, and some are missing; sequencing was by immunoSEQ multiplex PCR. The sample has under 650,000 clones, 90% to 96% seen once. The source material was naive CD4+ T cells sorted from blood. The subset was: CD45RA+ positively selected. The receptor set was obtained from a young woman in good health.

CDR3 in DNA: TGTGCCAGCAGCTTAGTAACCCGGTTCGGAAACACCATATATTTT. Translation: CASSLVTRFGNTIYF. The gene calls are TRBV11-2 and TRBJ1-3; no firm D call. Germline CDR1 reads SGHAT; CDR2 reads FQNNGV. The ends were cut back, 1 base at V and 4 bases at J, with 11 bases in the middle. The CDR3 is 15 amino acids.

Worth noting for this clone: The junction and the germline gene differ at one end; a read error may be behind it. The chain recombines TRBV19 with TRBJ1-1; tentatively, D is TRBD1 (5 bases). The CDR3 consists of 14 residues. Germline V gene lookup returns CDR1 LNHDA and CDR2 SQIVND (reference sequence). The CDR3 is CASSGRSGNAEAFF. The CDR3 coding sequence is TGTGCCAGTAGTGGTAGGTCAGGGAACGCTGAAGCTTTCTTT.

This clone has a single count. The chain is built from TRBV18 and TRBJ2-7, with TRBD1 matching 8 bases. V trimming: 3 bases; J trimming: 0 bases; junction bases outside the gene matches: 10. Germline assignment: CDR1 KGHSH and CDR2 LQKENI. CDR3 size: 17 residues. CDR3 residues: CASSPLPTGAISYEQYF. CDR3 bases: TGTGCCAGCTCACCTTTGCCGACAGGGGCTATCTCCTACGAGCAGTACTTC. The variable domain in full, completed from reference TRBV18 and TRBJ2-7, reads NAGVMQNPRHLVRRRGQEARLRCSPMKGHSHVYWYRQLPEEGLKFMVYLQKENIIDESGMPKERFSAEFPKEGPSILRIQQVVRGDSAAYFCASSPLPTGAISYEQYFGPGTRLTVT.

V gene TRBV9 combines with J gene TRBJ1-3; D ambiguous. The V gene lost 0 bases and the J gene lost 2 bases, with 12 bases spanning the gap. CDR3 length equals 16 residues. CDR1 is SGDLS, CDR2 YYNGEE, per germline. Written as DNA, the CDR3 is TGTGCCAGCAGCGTAGCTCGGGGTTGGACTGGAAACACCATATATTTT. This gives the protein CASSVARGWTGNTIYF. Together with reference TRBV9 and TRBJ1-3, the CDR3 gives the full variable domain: DSGVTQTPKHLITATGQRVTLRCSPRSGDLSVYWYQQSLDQGLQFLIQYYNGEERAKGNILERFSAQQFPDLHSELNLSSLELGDSALYFCASSVARGWTGNTIYFGEGSWLTVV.

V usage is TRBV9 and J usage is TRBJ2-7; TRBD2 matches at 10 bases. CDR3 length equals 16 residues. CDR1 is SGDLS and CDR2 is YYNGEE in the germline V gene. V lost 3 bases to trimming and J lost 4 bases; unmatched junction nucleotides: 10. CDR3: CASSARGTSELYEQYF. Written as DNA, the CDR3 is TGTGCCAGCAGCGCCCGCGGGACTAGCGAGCTTTACGAGCAGTACTTC.